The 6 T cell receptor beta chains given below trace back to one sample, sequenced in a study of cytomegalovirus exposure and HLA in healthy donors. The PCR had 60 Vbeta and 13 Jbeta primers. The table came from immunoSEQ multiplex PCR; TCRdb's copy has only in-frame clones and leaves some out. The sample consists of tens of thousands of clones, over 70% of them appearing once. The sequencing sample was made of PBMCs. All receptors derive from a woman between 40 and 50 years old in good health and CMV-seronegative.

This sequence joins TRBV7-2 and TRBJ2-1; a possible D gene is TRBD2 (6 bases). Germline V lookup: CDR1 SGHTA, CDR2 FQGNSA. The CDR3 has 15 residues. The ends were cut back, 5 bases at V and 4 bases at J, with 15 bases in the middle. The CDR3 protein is CASSQAPSAYNEQFF. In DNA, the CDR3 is TGTGCCAGCAGCCAGGCTCCTAGCGCATACAATGAGCAGTTCTTC.

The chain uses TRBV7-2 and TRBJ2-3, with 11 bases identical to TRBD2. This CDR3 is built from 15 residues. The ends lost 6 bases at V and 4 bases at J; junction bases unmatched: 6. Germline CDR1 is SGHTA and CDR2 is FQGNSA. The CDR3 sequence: CASRPTSGSSDTQYF. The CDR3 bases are TGTGCCAGCAGACCAACTAGCGGGAGCTCAGATACGCAGTATTTT.

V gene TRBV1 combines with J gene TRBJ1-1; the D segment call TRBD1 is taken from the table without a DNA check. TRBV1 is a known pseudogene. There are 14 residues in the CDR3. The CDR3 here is CTSGDQGKETEAFF. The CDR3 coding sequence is TGCACCAGCGGGGACCAGGGGAAGGAGACTGAAGCTTTCTTT.

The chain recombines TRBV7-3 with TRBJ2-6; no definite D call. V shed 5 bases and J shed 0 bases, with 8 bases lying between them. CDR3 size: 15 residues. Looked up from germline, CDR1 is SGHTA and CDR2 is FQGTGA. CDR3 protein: CASSLPSSGANVLTF. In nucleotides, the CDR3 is TGTGCCAGCAGCCTTCCCTCCTCTGGGGCCAACGTCCTGACTTTC.

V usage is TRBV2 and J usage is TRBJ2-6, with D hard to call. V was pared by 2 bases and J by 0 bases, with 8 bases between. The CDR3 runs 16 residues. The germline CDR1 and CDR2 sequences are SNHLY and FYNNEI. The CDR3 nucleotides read TGTGCCAGCAGTGAACCCCCAGTCTCTGGGGCCAACGTCCTGACTTTC. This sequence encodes CASSEPPVSGANVLTF.

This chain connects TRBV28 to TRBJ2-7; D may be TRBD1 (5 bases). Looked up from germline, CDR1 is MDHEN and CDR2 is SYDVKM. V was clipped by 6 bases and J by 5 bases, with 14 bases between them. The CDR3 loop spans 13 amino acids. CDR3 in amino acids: CASSFRVGNEQYF. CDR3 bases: TGTGCCAGCAGCTTCAGGGTGGGGAACGAGCAGTACTTC.